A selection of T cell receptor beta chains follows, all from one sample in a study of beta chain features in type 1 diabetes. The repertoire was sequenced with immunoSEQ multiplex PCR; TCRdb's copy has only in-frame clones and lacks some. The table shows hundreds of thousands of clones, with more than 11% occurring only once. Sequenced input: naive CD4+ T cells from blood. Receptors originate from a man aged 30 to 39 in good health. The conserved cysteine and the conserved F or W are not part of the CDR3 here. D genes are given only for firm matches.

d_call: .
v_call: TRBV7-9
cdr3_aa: ASSLSETGGYT

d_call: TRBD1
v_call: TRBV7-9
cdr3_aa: ASSLRPGGGSEQY

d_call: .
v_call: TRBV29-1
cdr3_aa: SVGSGVMNTEAF

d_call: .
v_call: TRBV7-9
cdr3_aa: ASALGNYGYT

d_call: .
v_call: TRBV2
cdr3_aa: ASSQETQY

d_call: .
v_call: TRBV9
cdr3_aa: ASSVSGPSTDTQY

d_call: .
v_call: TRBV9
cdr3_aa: ASSVEGGSKNIQY

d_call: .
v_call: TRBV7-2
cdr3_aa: ASSFGSNEQF

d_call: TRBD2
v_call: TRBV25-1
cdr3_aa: ASSVTSGPTDTQY

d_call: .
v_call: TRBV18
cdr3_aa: ASSPALEASRYQF

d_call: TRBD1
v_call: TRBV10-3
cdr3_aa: AIRGTDTGELF

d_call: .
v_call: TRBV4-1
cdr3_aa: ASSPRENTEAF

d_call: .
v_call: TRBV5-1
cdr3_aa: ASSRRMEETQY

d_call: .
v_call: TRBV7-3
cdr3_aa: ASSLTGGSTDTQY

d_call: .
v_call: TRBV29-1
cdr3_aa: SVEDRWGQETQY

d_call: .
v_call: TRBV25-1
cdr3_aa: ASSRPGERWETQY

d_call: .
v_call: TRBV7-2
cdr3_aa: ASSFGANTEAF

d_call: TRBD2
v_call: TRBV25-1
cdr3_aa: ASSESGGGFETQY

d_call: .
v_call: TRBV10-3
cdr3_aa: AISESSGEDSPLH

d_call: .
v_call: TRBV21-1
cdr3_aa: ASSKADSPGNTIY

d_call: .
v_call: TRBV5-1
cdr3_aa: ASSVTDYGYT

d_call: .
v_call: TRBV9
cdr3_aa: ASSGTGRQNTGELF

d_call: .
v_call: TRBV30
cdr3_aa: AWSVHRDEQF

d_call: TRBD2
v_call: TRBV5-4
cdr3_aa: ASGAGGIKNIQY

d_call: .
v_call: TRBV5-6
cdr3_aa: ASSLAWTTGELF

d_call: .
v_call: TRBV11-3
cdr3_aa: ASSLTRHNTEAF

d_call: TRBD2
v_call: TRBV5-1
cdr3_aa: ASSPGGSTDTQY

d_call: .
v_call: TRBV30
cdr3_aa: AWSVTVNQPQH

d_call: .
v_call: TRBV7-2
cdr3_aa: ASSGGRNTEAF

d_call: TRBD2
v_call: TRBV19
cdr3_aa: ASSRKTSPPLYNEQF

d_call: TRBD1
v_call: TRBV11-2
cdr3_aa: ASSFGTGVTDTQY

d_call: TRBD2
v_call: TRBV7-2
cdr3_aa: ASSLEASGGYSYEQY

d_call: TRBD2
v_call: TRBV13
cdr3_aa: ASSLNLAGVREQF

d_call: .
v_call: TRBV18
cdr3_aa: ASSPRQFTDTQY

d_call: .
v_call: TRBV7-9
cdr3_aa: ASSPDRSSYNEQF

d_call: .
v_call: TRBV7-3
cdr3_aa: ASSLWGVTDTQY

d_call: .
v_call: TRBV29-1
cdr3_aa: SVEKRAFEVEAF

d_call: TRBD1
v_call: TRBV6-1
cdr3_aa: ASSETGTGTYEQY

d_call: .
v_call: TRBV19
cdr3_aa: ASSIVQPYNEQF

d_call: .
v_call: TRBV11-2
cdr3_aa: ASSLVPSSYNEQF

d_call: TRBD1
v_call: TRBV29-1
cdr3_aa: SVGWGQGALETQY

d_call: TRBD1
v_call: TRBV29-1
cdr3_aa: SVNQLGDRGNEQF

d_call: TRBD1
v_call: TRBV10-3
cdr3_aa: AIKGTGLSVTEAF

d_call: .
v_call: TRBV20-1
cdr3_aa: SASPGTEAF

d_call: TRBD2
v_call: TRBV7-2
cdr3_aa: ASSPSGSNIQY